Shown below are 13 T cell receptor beta chains from a single sample sequenced in a study of cytomegalovirus exposure and HLA in healthy donors. This PCR relied on a set of 60 Vbeta primers and 13 Jbeta primers. Clones were read by immunoSEQ multiplex PCR, and TCRdb kept only the in-frame ones, dropping some. Here the sample spans roughly 150,000 clones, 70% being singletons. The sequencing input was PBMCs. These receptors were collected from a young woman in good health and CMV-seronegative.

This clone has just a few counts. The chain joins TRBV2 to TRBJ1-2; D is perhaps TRBD1 (6 bases). V lost 2 bases to trimming and J lost 0 bases, with 16 bases between them. The CDR3 extends over 17 amino acids. The V gene's germline CDR1 is SNHLY and CDR2 FYNNEI. CDR3 amino acids: CASSELASGQTNYGYTF. CDR3 sequence (DNA): TGTGCCAGCAGTGAATTAGCGTCCGGACAGACTAACTATGGCTACACCTTC.

This clone has a handful of counts. The chain joins TRBV7-6 to TRBJ1-4, with D perhaps TRBD1 (6 bases). There are 15 residues in the CDR3. V lost 3 bases, J lost 10 bases, and 18 bases lay in between. CDR1 is SGHVS and CDR2 is FNYEAQ in the germline V gene. This chain's CDR3 is CASSLSQTGRGKLFF. Here the CDR3 DNA reads TGTGCCAGCAGCTTGAGTCAAACAGGGAGGGGAAAACTGTTTTTT.

The CDR3 nucleotides read TGTGCCTGGAGTGCCCGACCAGGGGGCAGGGATAATGAAAAACTGTTTTTT. Its translation: CAWSARPGGRDNEKLFF. This sequence joins TRBV30 and TRBJ1-4, with 8 bases aligning to TRBD1. Per germline, CDR1 GTSNPN and CDR2 SVGIG (reference sequence). The CDR3 is made up of 17 amino acids. The ends lost 1 base at V and 4 bases at J; junction bases unmatched: 11.

The CDR3 DNA sequence: TGCGCCAGCAAATGGTCCGGGGGGACCACAGATACGCAGTATTTT. This codes for CASKWSGGTTDTQYF. The gene calls are TRBV5-1 and TRBJ2-3, with 7 nucleotides matching TRBD2. Germline loops: CDR1 SGHRS, CDR2 YFSETQ. The CDR3 has 15 residues. V lost 6 bases and J lost 2; bases outside the gene matches: 9.

This chain links TRBV19 with TRBJ2-5; D call uncertain. The CDR3 runs to 14 residues. Per the germline V gene, CDR1 is LNHDA and CDR2 is SQIVND (reference sequence). Trimming cost V 1 base and J 7 bases, with 13 bases left between them. CDR3 in amino acids: CASSIVGGEGTQYF. CDR3 coding DNA: TGTGCCAGTAGTATAGTTGGCGGAGAAGGGACCCAGTACTTC. Full variable domain (rest looked up from reference TRBV19 and TRBJ2-5): DGGITQSPKYLFRKEGQNVTLSCEQNLNHDAMYWYRQDPGQGLRLIYYSQIVNDFQKGDIAEGYSVSREKKESFPLTVTSAQKNPTAFYLCASSIVGGEGTQYFGPGTRLLVL.

This clone was counted a few times. The chain links TRBV6-6 to TRBJ2-7; TRBD1 aligns across 8 bases. Trimming removed 6 bases from V and 5 bases from J; junction bases left unmatched: 6. The CDR3 is 13 amino acids. Germline CDR1 MNHNY, CDR2 SVGAGI (reference sequence). The CDR3 coding sequence is TGTGCCAGCAGCCACAGGGGGTATAACGAGCAGTACGTC. It encodes CASSHRGYNEQYV.

V is TRBV5-1 and J is TRBJ2-3, with 12 positions matching TRBD2. Germline-derived CDR1 and CDR2 are SGHRS and YFSETQ. CDR3 length: 17 residues. With V trimmed by 3 bases and J by 6 bases, 11 bases remained unmatched. The CDR3 loop reads CASSSSSGGAVADTQYF. CDR3 bases: TGCGCCAGCAGCTCATCTAGCGGGGGGGCGGTGGCCGATACGCAGTATTTT.

The V and J genes are TRBV7-2 and TRBJ2-3; 15 bases are a match to TRBD2. With V trimmed by 5 bases and J by 4 bases, 13 bases remained unmatched. Germline assignment: CDR1 SGHTA and CDR2 FQGNSA. The CDR3 covers 19 residues. The CDR3 protein is CASSPIRTSGGARADTQYF. The CDR3 DNA reads TGTGCCAGCAGCCCGATCAGGACTAGCGGGGGGGCCCGGGCAGATACGCAGTATTTT.

The V call is TRBV29-1, the J call TRBJ1-2; TRBD1 agrees at 8 bases. Per the germline V gene, CDR1 is SQVTM and CDR2 is ANQGSEA. V lost 2 bases and J lost 7; bases outside the gene matches: 12. This CDR3 is built from 15 residues. CDR3 coding DNA: TGCAGCGTTGAAATTGGCGGCAGGGGGCTACGTGGCTACACCTTC. This codes for CSVEIGGRGLRGYTF.

This clone was picked up a small number of times. The rearrangement uses TRBV11-2 and TRBJ1-4; 7 bases fit TRBD1. V was clipped by 1 base and J by 6 bases; unmatched bases: 5. CDR1 and CDR2 (germline): SGHAT, FQNNGV. CDR3 length equals 15 residues. The CDR3 nucleotides are TGTGCCAGCAGCTTAGGGGACAGAGGATATGAAAAACTGTTTTTT. As protein: CASSLGDRGYEKLFF.

This chain links TRBV5-1 with TRBJ2-3; 7 nucleotides match TRBD1. CDR1 is SGHRS, CDR2 YFSETQ, per germline. CDR3 length: 17 residues. V shed 0 bases and J 2 bases; nucleotides not matched to a gene: 9. The CDR3 loop is CASSLGFEGAVTDTQYF. Written as DNA, the CDR3 is TGCGCCAGCAGCTTGGGCTTCGAGGGGGCAGTCACAGATACGCAGTATTTT.

The chain uses TRBV19 and TRBJ1-4, with 10 bases lining up with TRBD1. The CDR3 runs 18 residues. Germline trimming cut 4 bases from V and 0 bases from J; bases unmatched to any gene: 8. Looked up from germline, CDR1 is LNHDA and CDR2 is SQIVND (reference sequence). CDR3 in amino acids: CASSKRQGAWSTNEKLFF. The CDR3 DNA reads TGTGCCAGTAGTAAACGACAGGGGGCATGGTCAACTAATGAAAAACTGTTTTTT. Full variable domain (remainder filled in from reference TRBV19 and TRBJ1-4): DGGITQSPKYLFRKEGQNVTLSCEQNLNHDAMYWYRQDPGQGLRLIYYSQIVNDFQKGDIAEGYSVSREKKESFPLTVTSAQKNPTAFYLCASSKRQGAWSTNEKLFFGSGTQLSVL.

There are a few counts of this clone. The J gene is TRBJ2-7, the V gene TRBV5-1, with TRBD1 as a possible D gene (6 bases). The CDR3 has 13 residues. V dropped 0 bases and J dropped 4 bases, with 8 bases sitting between them. Germline CDR1 and CDR2: SGHRS and YFSETQ. The CDR3 DNA sequence: TGCGCCAGCAGCTTGGAGGGGGAATACGAGCAGTACTTC. Its protein product is CASSLEGEYEQYF.